The entry that follows covers one TCR beta chain sequence. This entry belongs to a study of T cell changes during pregnancy in multiple sclerosis. CDR1 SGHRS and CDR2 YFSETQ come from the germline V gene. The CDR3 runs 13 residues. V gave up 4 bases and J gave up 8 bases, with 13 bases separating them. The method was immunoSEQ multiplex PCR; TCRdb's version includes in-frame clones alone and lacks a portion of them. The sample has some 77,000 clones; around nine tenths are singletons. The rearrangement links TRBV5-1 to TRBJ2-4, with D possibly matching TRBD1 (6 bases). This clonotype was sampled from a female donor in good health, enrolled as a control in a pregnancy study. The specimen comprised peripheral blood, sampled in the second trimester of pregnancy. CDR3 sequence (DNA): TGCGCCAGCAGCACAACAGGGACGGACATTCAGTACTTC. It translates to CASSTTGTDIQYF.